The rows below give T cell receptor beta chains drawn from one sample of a study of T cell changes during pregnancy in multiple sclerosis. This table comes from immunoSEQ multiplex PCR, and its TCRdb copy is limited to in-frame clones, with some not included. The sample carries about 100,000 clones, 85% to 95% recorded once. The sample in question was peripheral blood, obtained after pregnancy. The source of these receptors is a female donor with multiple sclerosis, enrolled in a pregnancy study. Each CDR3 is given with its conserved first and last residue. A D gene is named only where the DNA matches it firmly. Part of the rows lack a size; the others show once, few, many or a class for expanded clones.

TRBJ2-7,TRBV9,.,TRBD2,TGTGCCAGCAGCGTAGGAATCATAGTGGCGGCGGGAGGGCCTCCCGAGCAGTACTTC,CASSVGIIVAAGGPPEQYF
TRBJ2-5,TRBV27,.,.,TGTGCCAGCAGTTTAGGGACAAATCAGTACTTC,CASSLGTNQYF
TRBJ2-5,TRBV6-6,.,.,TGTGCCAGCAGCCCTGGACTGCCGCCGGAGACCCAGTACTTC,CASSPGLPPETQYF
TRBJ1-1,TRBV19,.,TRBD1,TGTGCCAGTAGTACTGGACAGGGGGCAGGCACTGAAGCTTTCTTT,CASSTGQGAGTEAFF
TRBJ2-1,TRBV7-9,.,.,TGTGCCAGCAGCTCCACGAGGAGTGGCGGAAACTACAATGAGCAGTTCTTC,CASSSTRSGGNYNEQFF
TRBJ1-6,TRBV5-8,.,.,TGTGCCAGCAGCTTGGGGACAGTGGGTAATTCACCCCTCCACTTT,CASSLGTVGNSPLHF
TRBJ1-1,TRBV27,.,TRBD1,TGTGCCAGCAGTCAGGGACAGCTCATGAACACTGAAGCTTTCTTT,CASSQGQLMNTEAFF
TRBJ2-7,TRBV2,.,TRBD2,TGTGCCAGCATGAGGACTAGCGAGGCCTACGAGCAGTACTTC,CASMRTSEAYEQYF
TRBJ2-1,TRBV13,.,TRBD2,TGTGCCAGCAGCTTAGACGGACTAGCGGCCTCCTACAATGAGCAGTTCTTC,CASSLDGLAASYNEQFF
TRBJ2-7,TRBV29-1,once,.,TGCAGCGTTCTCACATCCTACGAGCAGTACTTC,CSVLTSYEQYF
TRBJ2-1,TRBV10-3,.,.,TGTGCCCTCGGCTCCGGGACTGGATACAATGAGCAGTTCTTC,CALGSGTGYNEQFF
TRBJ2-7,TRBV4-3,once,TRBD2,TGCGCCAGCAGCGAAGGAGCGGGAAGCTACGAGCAGTACTTC,CASSEGAGSYEQYF
TRBJ1-2,TRBV7-2,.,TRBD1,TGTGCCAGCAGCCTGACAGGGGGCGGCGTGCTCGCTAACTATGGCTACACCTTC,CASSLTGGGVLANYGYTF
TRBJ2-2,TRBV5-1,.,.,TGCGCCAGCAGTTTTCTCAGAGGGGGGGAGCTGTTTTTT,CASSFLRGGELFF
TRBJ2-3,TRBV9,.,TRBD2,TGTGCCAGCAGCGTTAGCGGGAGCACAGATACGCAGTATTTT,CASSVSGSTDTQYF
TRBJ2-2,TRBV19,.,TRBD2,TGTGCCAGTAGTATCCTAGCGGGACTGAACACCGGGGAGCTGTTTTTT,CASSILAGLNTGELFF
TRBJ1-2,TRBV19,.,.,TGTGCCAGTACCCCTGGAGGCGTTGGGGGCTACACCTTC,CASTPGGVGGYTF
TRBJ2-7,TRBV7-2,.,.,TGTGCCAGCAGTCCTTTCCCGGGGTCCCACGAGCAGTACTTC,CASSPFPGSHEQYF
TRBJ1-3,TRBV5-4,.,.,TGTGCCTACGGAGGGGGGGACTCTGGAAACACCATATATTTT,CAYGGGDSGNTIYF
TRBJ2-3,TRBV7-9,.,TRBD2,TGTGCCAGCAGCCTCGGGACTAGCAATACGCAGTATTTT,CASSLGTSNTQYF
TRBJ1-2,TRBV9,.,TRBD1,TGTGCCAGCAGCCCCTCCGCGGCAGGGGGGCAATATGGCTACACCTTC,CASSPSAAGGQYGYTF
TRBJ1-3,TRBV11-2,.,.,TGTGCCAGCAGCTCGAGCCCTGGAAACACCATATATTTT,CASSSSPGNTIYF
TRBJ2-5,TRBV18,.,TRBD2,TGTGCCAGCTCACCACCGTCCCCTAAGGGAGGGGAGACCCAGTACTTC,CASSPPSPKGGETQYF
TRBJ2-7,TRBV29-1,.,.,TGCAGCGTGTGGGACGGGGGTAGCCGGACGTCCTACGAGCAGTACTTC,CSVWDGGSRTSYEQYF
TRBJ2-3,TRBV19,once,TRBD1,TGTGCCAGTAGTCACCCCCGGGACAGGGAAGATTGGCTTTTTAGCACAGATACGCAGTATTTT,CASSHPRDREDWLFSTDTQYF
TRBJ1-1,TRBV19,.,TRBD1,TGTGCCAGTAGTATAGTACCGACAGGGGCGGGCACTGAAGCTTTCTTT,CASSIVPTGAGTEAFF
TRBJ1-2,TRBV25-1,.,TRBD1,TGTGCCAGCACTACAGGGGGTGACGGCTACACCTTC,CASTTGGDGYTF
TRBJ2-1,TRBV9,once,TRBD2,TGTGCCAGCAGCGCCCCTAGCGGTCCATACAATGAGCAGTTCTTC,CASSAPSGPYNEQFF
TRBJ2-1,TRBV6-5,.,TRBD2,TGTGCCAGCAGTCTCCGGACTAGCGGGGTCAATGAGCAGTTCTTC,CASSLRTSGVNEQFF
TRBJ2-2,TRBV13,.,TRBD2,TGTGCCAGCAGCCCTGGGACTAGCGGGAGGGCCGGGGAGCTGTTTTTT,CASSPGTSGRAGELFF
TRBJ2-7,TRBV7-2,.,.,TGTGCCAGCAGCTTAGAAGTCGCGGGGACCTACGAGCAGTACTTC,CASSLEVAGTYEQYF
TRBJ2-1,TRBV19,.,.,TGTGCCAGTAGTCCAGCCTACAATGAGCAGTTCTTC,CASSPAYNEQFF
TRBJ1-1,TRBV7-9,.,TRBD1,TGTGCCAGCAGCTCGCCGACAGGGGCGCTGCCTGAAGCTTTCTTT,CASSSPTGALPEAFF
TRBJ2-2,TRBV18,few,TRBD1,TGTGCCAGCTCACTACAGGGACAGTCGAACACCGGGGAGCTGTTTTTT,CASSLQGQSNTGELFF
TRBJ1-3,TRBV7-9,.,TRBD1,TGTGCCAGCAGCTCGTGGGACAGTGGGAACACCATATATTTT,CASSSWDSGNTIYF
TRBJ2-1,TRBV7-9,many,TRBD2,TGTGCCAGCAGCTCAACAAGACTAGCGGGATCCTACAATGAGCAGTTCTTC,CASSSTRLAGSYNEQFF
TRBJ2-5,TRBV6-5,.,.,TGTGCCAGCAGTTACTCGAAGCGAGAGACCCAGTACTTC,CASSYSKRETQYF
TRBJ2-1,TRBV5-4,.,.,TGTGCCAGCTTCCAACGGGGACTCAACGACAATGAGCAGTTCTTC,CASFQRGLNDNEQFF
TRBJ2-2,TRBV11-3,.,TRBD1,TGTGCCAGCAGCAAACGACAGGGGTCCACCGGGGAGCTGTTTTTT,CASSKRQGSTGELFF
TRBJ2-7,TRBV19,.,.,TGTGCCAGTAGCCCAGGGGCTCACTACGAGCAGTACTTC,CASSPGAHYEQYF
TRBJ1-2,TRBV29-1,.,.,TGCAGCGTTGAATCTAGTCTTGGCTACACCTTC,CSVESSLGYTF
TRBJ2-3,TRBV19,.,.,TGTGCCAGTAGAGAGATGGGAGGCCGACCCACAGATACGCAGTATTTT,CASREMGGRPTDTQYF
TRBJ1-2,TRBV18,.,TRBD1,TGTGCCAGCTCACCTCAAACACAGGGGAAAGGCGGCTACACCTTC,CASSPQTQGKGGYTF
TRBJ2-5,TRBV4-2,.,TRBD2,TGTGCCAGCAGCCAAGACCCGGGGGGTAGGGAGACCCAGTACTTC,CASSQDPGGRETQYF
TRBJ1-1,TRBV4-1,.,.,TGCGCCAGCAGCCATGAACGACAGGTTGCTAGAAACACTGAAGCTTTCTTT,CASSHERQVARNTEAFF
TRBJ2-3,TRBV5-1,.,TRBD1,TGCGCCAGCAGCTTGAATCCCCTCGACAGGGGGCGGTCAGATACGCAGTATTTT,CASSLNPLDRGRSDTQYF
TRBJ2-1,TRBV4-1,.,TRBD2,TGCGCCAGCAGCCAACTTCGGACTAGGAGCAATGAGCAGTTCTTC,CASSQLRTRSNEQFF
TRBJ2-7,TRBV6-6,.,.,TGTGCCAGCAGTTCTCCCTACGAGCAGTACTTC,CASSSPYEQYF
TRBJ1-5,TRBV19,once,.,TGTGCCAGTAGTAAGGACACCCTTAGGAGTCAGCCCCAGCATTTT,CASSKDTLRSQPQHF
TRBJ2-7,TRBV30,.,.,TGTGCCTGGAACTCCAGACTAACTTACGAGCAGTACTTC,CAWNSRLTYEQYF
TRBJ1-5,TRBV6-6,.,.,TGTGCCAGCAGTGTTTCAAATCAGCCCCAGCATTTT,CASSVSNQPQHF
TRBJ2-3,TRBV11-1,.,.,TGTGCCAGCAGCTCGCCCCCCGAGGGCGGGATCGGGAAGTATTTT,CASSSPPEGGIGKYF
TRBJ2-3,TRBV7-6,.,.,TGTGCCAGCAGCTGGGGCTCCCCAGATACGCAGTATTTT,CASSWGSPDTQYF
TRBJ1-1,TRBV7-9,.,TRBD1,TGTGCCAGCAGCCAGGGACAGACCAACACTGAAGCTTTCTTT,CASSQGQTNTEAFF
TRBJ1-2,TRBV16,few,TRBD1,TGTGCCAGCAGCCAACTCGGACAGGGGGCAAGTGGCTACACCTTC,CASSQLGQGASGYTF
TRBJ1-1,TRBV27,.,TRBD1,TGTGCCAGCAGCCCGGGACAGGGCCCTGAAGCTTTCTTT,CASSPGQGPEAFF
TRBJ2-3,TRBV7-6,.,.,TGTGCCAGCAGCTTAGGAACTGGTTCTAGCCCCACAGATACGCAGTATTTT,CASSLGTGSSPTDTQYF
TRBJ1-1,TRBV13,few,TRBD1,TGTGCCAGCAGCTTAGGGACAGGGGAGTGGGACACTGAAGCTTTCTTT,CASSLGTGEWDTEAFF
TRBJ1-1,TRBV9,.,.,TGTGCCAGCAGCCCCCAGAGGGTTATGAACACTGAAGCTTTCTTT,CASSPQRVMNTEAFF
TRBJ2-1,TRBV7-2,.,.,TGTGCCAGCAGCTTTAACAATGAGCAGTTCTTC,CASSFNNEQFF